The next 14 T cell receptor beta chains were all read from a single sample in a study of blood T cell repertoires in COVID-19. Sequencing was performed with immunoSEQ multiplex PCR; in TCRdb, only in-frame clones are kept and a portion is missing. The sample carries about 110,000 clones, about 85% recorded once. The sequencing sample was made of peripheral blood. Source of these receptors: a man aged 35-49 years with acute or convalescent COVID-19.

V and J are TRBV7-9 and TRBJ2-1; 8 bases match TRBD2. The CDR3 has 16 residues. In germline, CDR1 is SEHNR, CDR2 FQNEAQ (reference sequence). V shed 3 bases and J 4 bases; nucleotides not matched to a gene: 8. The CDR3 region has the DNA TGTGCCAGCAGCTTTGCCGGGACTAGGGGATACAATGAGCAGTTCTTC. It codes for CASSFAGTRGYNEQFF.

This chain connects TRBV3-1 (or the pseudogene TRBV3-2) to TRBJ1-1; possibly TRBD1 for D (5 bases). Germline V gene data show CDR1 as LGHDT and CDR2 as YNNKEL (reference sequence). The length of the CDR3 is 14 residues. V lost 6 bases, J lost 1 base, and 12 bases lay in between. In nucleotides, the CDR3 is TGTGCCAGCAGTCGTTTGGGGGGGAACACTGAAGCTTTCTTT. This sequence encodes CASSRLGGNTEAFF.

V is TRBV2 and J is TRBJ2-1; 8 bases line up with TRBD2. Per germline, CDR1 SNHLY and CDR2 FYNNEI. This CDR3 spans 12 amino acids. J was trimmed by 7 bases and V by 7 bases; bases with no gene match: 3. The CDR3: CASTLAVNEQFF. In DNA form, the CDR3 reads TGTGCCAGCACACTAGCGGTTAATGAGCAGTTCTTC.

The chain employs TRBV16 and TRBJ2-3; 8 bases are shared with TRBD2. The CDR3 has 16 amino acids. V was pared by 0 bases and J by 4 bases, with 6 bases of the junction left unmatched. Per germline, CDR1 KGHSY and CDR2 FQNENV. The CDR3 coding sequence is TGTGCCAGCAGCCAATCTCCGGCGGGGGGTGCAGATACGCAGTATTTT. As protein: CASSQSPAGGADTQYF.

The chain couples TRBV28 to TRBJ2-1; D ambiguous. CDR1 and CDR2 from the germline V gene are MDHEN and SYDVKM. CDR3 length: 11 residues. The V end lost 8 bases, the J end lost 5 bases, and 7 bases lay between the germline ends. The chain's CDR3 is CASVQNNEQFF. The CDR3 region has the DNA TGTGCCAGCGTCCAAAACAATGAGCAGTTCTTC.

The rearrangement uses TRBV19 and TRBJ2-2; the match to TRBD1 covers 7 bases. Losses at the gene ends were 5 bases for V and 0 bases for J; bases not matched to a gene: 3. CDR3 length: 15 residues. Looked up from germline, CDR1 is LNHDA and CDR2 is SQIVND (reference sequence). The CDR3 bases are TGTGCCAGTAGTCCCGGGACAGCGAACACCGGGGAGCTGTTTTTT. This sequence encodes CASSPGTANTGELFF.

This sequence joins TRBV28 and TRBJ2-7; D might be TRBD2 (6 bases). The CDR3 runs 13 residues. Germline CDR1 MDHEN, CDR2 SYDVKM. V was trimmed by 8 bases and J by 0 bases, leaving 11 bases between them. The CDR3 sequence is CASGISGSYEQYF. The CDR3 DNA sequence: TGTGCCAGCGGAATTAGCGGCTCCTACGAGCAGTACTTC.

The CDR3 sequence: CASSPPLAGAREQYF. CDR3 DNA sequence: TGTGCCAGCAGCCCCCCACTAGCGGGGGCTCGCGAGCAGTACTTC. V gene TRBV11-2 combines with J gene TRBJ2-7; 11 bases are a match to TRBD2. The CDR3 runs 15 residues. The junction had 9 bases not matched to a gene; V was cut back by 5 bases and J by 6 bases. Germline V CDR1 and CDR2: SGHAT, FQNNGV.

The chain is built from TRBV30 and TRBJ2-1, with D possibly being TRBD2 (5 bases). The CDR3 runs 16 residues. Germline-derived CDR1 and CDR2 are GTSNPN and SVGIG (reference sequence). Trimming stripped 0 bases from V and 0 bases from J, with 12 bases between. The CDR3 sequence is CAWSVNRGSSYNEQFF. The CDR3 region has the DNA TGTGCCTGGAGTGTCAACAGAGGGAGCTCCTACAATGAGCAGTTCTTC.

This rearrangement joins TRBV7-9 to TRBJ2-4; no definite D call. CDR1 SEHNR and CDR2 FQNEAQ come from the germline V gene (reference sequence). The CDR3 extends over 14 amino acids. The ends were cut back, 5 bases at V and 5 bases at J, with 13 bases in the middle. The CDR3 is CASSKRPPENIQYF. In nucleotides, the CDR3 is TGTGCCAGCAGCAAACGCCCCCCAGAAAACATTCAGTACTTC.

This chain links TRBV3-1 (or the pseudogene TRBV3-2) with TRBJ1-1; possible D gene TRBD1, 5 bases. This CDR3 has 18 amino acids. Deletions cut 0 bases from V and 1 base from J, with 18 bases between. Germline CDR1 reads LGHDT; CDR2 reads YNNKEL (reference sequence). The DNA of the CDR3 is TGTGCCAGCAGCCAAGATTGTCAGACAGCCCTCACGAACACTGAAGCTTTCTTT. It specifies CASSQDCQTALTNTEAFF.

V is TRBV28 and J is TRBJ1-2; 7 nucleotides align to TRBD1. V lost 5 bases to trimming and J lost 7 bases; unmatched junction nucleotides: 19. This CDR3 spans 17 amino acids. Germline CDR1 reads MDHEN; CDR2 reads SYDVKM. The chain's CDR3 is CASSPSPLTGTRAGYTF. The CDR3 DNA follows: TGTGCCAGCAGTCCCTCTCCGTTGACAGGGACGCGAGCTGGCTACACCTTC.

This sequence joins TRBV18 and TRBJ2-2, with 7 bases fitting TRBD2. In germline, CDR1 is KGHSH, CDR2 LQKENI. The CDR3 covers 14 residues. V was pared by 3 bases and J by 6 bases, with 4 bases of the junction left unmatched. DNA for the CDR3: TGTGCCAGCTCACCGTTAACTAGCGCCGGGGAGCTGTTTTTT. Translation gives CASSPLTSAGELFF.

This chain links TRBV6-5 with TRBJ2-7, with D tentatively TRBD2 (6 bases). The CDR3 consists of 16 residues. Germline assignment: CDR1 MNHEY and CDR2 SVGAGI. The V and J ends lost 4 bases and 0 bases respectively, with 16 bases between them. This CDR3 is CASSSPGRPRSYEQYF. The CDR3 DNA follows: TGTGCCAGCAGTTCGCCCGGGAGACCGCGCTCCTACGAGCAGTACTTC.